This TCR delta chain was retrieved from a study of gamma-delta chains in newborns, infants, children. Study-level background: Innate gammadelta T cells reportedly expand polyclonally right after birth, driven by microbial exposure, per the title.

TCRdb reprocessed the reads using CATT. The sample carries fewer than 12,000 delta-chain clones, roughly 9.5% recorded once. The trim removed 0 bases at V and 0 bases at J, leaving 10 bases unmatched. The CDR3 is 18 amino acids. Looked up from germline, CDR1 is GEAIGNYY and CDR2 is EKD. There are a few counts of this clone. V and J are TRDV2 and TRDJ1; the match to TRDD3 covers 9 bases. The material sequenced was blood. This TCR came from a child who was a newborn, infant or young child, either healthy, febrile or measles-vaccinated (not recorded which). The CDR3 coding sequence is TGTGCCTGTGACACCGTGGGGGATAACCCCCTCTACACCGATAAACTCATCTTT. Translated, it gives CACDTVGDNPLYTDKLIF.